The clone carrying this T cell receptor (beta chain) was seen only a few times. The antigen is undetermined. The data stem from a study of cytomegalovirus exposure and HLA in healthy donors. Study summary: An analysis done earlier identified fewer than 140 million unique TCR beta sequences from about 179 million T cells. Study outcomes and limitations: The study carried out a later analysis of TCR beta sequences. It associated approximately 16,000 of them with specific HLA alleles at a false discovery rate of 0.05.

Donors were ostensibly healthy at sampling, although undocumented immune exposures were probable. Primers for the PCR totalled 60 Vbeta and 13 Jbeta. Original methodology: Roughly 11 million shared chains were among the roughly 80 million unique TCR beta chains that a later analysis counted. Sequenced by immunoSEQ multiplex PCR; TCRdb stores in-frame clones only, minus some. The V and J calls and clone size come from that table; D and trimming were worked out from the DNA. This sample has about 43,000 clones; around 58% occur once, and the top ten carry more than 10%. The CDR3 has 15 residues. J gave up 5 bases and V 4 bases, and 5 bases lay outside the gene matches. Germline V gene data show CDR1 as SGHRS and CDR2 as YFSETQ.

The V and J genes are TRBV5-1 and TRBJ2-2, with 10 nucleotides matching TRBD1. The material sequenced was PBMCs. This sequence was found in a man between 60 and 70 years old in good health and CMV-seropositive. CDR3 loop: CASSLRTGGTGELFF. CDR3 bases: TGCGCCAGCAGCCTGAGGACAGGGGGAACCGGGGAGCTGTTTTTT.